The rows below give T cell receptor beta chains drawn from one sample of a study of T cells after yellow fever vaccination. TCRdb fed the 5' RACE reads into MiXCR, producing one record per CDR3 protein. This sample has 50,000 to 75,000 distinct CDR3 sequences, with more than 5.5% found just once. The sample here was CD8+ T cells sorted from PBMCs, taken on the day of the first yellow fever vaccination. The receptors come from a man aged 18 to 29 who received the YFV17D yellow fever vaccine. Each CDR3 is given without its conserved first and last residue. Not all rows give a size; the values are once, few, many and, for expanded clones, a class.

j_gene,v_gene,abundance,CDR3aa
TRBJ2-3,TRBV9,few,ASSDLRGSVDTQY
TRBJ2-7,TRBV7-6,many,ASSLDGAGVQY
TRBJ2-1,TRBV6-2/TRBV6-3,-,ASSYWRGPANSYNEQF
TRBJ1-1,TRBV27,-,ASSWGSYTEAF
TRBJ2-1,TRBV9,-,ASSVGGTGFDEQF
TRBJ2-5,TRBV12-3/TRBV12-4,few,ASSLETSGDGETQY
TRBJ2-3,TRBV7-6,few,ASSFSGATDTQY
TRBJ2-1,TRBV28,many,ASSSILGAGNEQF
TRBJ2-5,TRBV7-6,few,ASRGEPGLAEETQY
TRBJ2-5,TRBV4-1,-,AGSQGGGETQY